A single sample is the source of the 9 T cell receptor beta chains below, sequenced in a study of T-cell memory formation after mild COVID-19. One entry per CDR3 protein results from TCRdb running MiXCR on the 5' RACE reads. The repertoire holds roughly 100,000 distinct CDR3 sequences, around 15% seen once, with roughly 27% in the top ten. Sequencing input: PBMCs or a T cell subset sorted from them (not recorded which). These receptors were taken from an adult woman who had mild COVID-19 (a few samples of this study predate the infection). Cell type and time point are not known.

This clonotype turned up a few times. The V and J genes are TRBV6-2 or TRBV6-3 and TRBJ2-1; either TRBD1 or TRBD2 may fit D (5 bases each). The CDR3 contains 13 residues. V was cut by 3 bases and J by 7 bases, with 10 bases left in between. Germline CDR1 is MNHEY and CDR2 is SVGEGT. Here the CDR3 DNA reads TGTGCCAGCAGTTATCCAGAGGGGAATGAGCAGTTCTTC. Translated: CASSYPEGNEQFF.

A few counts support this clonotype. The CDR3 is CASSSTRAYSTDTQYF. The CDR3 DNA follows: TGCGCCAGCAGCTCAACCAGGGCCTATAGCACAGATACGCAGTATTTT. The genes are TRBV5-1 and TRBJ2-3, with D possibly TRBD1 on 5 matching bases. Trimming took 3 bases from V and 0 from J, leaving 14 bases between them. The CDR3 runs to 16 residues. Germline V gene lookup returns CDR1 SGHRS and CDR2 YFSETQ. Combining the CDR3 with reference TRBV5-1 and TRBJ2-3 gives the whole variable domain KAGVTQTPRYLIKTRGQQVTLSCSPISGHRSVSWYQQTPGQGLQFLFEYFSETQRNKGNFPGRFSGRQFSNSRSEMNVSTLELGDSALYLCASSSTRAYSTDTQYFGPGTRLTVL.

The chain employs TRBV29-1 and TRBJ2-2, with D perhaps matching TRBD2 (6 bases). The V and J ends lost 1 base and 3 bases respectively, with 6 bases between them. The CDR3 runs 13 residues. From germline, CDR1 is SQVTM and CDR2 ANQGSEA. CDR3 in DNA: TGCAGCGTTGAAGCGGGGGACACCGGGGAGCTGTTTTTT. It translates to CSVEAGDTGELFF.

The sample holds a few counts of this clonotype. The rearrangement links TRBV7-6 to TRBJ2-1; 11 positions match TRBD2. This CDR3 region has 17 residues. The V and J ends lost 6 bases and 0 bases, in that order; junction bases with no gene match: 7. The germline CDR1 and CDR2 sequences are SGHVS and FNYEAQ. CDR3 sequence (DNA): TGTGCCAGCAGTCCCATAGCGGGAGGGTCCTCCTACAATGAGCAGTTCTTC. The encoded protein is CASSPIAGGSSYNEQFF. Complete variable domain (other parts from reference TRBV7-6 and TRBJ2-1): GAGVSQSPRYKVTKRGQDVALRCDPISGHVSLYWYRQALGQGPEFLTYFNYEAQQDKSGLPNDRFSAERPEGSISTLTIQRTEQRDSAMYRCASSPIAGGSSYNEQFFGPGTRLTVL.

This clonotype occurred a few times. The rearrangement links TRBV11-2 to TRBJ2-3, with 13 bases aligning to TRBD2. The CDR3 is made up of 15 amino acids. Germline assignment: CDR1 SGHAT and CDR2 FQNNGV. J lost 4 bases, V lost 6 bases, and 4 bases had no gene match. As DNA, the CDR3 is TGTGCCAGCAGAGCCGGACTAGCGGGGGCAGATACGCAGTATTTT. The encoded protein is CASRAGLAGADTQYF.

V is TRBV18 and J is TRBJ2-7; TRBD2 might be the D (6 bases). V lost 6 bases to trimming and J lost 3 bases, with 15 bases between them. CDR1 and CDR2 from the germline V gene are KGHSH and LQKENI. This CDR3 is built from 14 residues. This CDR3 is CASSLLGGIYEQYF. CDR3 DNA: TGTGCCAGCTCCCTACTCGGGGGAATCTACGAGCAGTACTTC.

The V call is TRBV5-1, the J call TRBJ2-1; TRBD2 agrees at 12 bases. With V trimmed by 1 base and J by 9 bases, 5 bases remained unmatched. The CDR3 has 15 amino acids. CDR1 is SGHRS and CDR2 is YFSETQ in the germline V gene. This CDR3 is CASSLTSGRFGEQFF. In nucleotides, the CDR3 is TGCGCCAGCAGCTTGACTAGCGGGAGGTTTGGTGAGCAGTTCTTC.

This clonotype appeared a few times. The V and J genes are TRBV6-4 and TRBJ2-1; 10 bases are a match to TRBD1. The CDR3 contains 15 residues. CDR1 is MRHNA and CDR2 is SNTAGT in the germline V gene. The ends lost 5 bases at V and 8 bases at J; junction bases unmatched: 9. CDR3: CASSPGTGDWDEQFF. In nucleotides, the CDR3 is TGTGCCAGCAGTCCGGGGACAGGGGATTGGGATGAGCAGTTCTTC.

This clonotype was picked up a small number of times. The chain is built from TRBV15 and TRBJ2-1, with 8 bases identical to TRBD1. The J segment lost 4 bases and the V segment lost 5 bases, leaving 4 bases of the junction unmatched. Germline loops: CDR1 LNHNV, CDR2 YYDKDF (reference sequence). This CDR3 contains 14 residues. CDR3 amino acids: CATSDRGNYNEQFF. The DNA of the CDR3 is TGTGCCACCAGCGACAGGGGAAATTACAATGAGCAGTTCTTC. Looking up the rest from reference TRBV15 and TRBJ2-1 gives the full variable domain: DAMVIQNPRYQVTQFGKPVTLSCSQTLNHNVMYWYQQKSSQAPKLLFHYYDKDFNNEADTPDNFQSRRPNTSFCFLDIRSPGLGDTAMYLCATSDRGNYNEQFFGPGTRLTVL.